This T cell receptor (beta chain) was identified during a study of immune evolution from preneoplasia to lung adenocarcinoma. Study at large: HLA loss of heterozygosity: over 5.5% AIS, over 12% MIA, over 30% ADC, none AAH.

Measured with immunoSEQ multiplex PCR; TCRdb has only the in-frame clones, and not every one. The data show about 21,000 clones, over 70% seen once. This clone was counted a few times. Its cognate antigen is unknown. The sample carries other DNA sequences with the same CDR3. Patients had resection in Japan or China between the mid-2010s and the late 2010s. Per the germline V gene, CDR1 is MNHEY and CDR2 is SVGAGI. Deletions cut 4 bases from V and 4 bases from J, with 8 bases between. The CDR3 extends over 13 amino acids. Study-level results: Top clone share appeared to fall from AAH through AIS, MIA, adenocarcinoma. KRAS-mutant nodules had the highest T cell clonality.

The clonotype comes from a person in their sixties or seventies with lung adenocarcinoma. Sample: FFPE invasive lung adenocarcinoma tissue. The chain is built from TRBV6-5 and TRBJ1-5; D not certain. CDR3 region: CASSWKGNQPQHF. The CDR3 nucleotides read TGTGCCAGCAGTTGGAAAGGGAATCAGCCCCAGCATTTT.